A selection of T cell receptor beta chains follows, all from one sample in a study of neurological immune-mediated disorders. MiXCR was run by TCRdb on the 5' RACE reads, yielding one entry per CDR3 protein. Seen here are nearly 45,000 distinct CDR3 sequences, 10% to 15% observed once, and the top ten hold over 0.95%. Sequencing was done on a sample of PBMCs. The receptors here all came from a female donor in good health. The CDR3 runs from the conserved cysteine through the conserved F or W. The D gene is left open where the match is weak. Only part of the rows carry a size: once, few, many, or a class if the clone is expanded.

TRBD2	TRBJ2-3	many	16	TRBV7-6	TGTGCCAGCAGCCCCCAAAGCGGGAGGGCCACAGATACGCAGTATTTT	CASSPQSGRATDTQYF
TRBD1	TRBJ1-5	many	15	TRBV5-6	TGTGCCAGCAGCTTGGGCGGGACAGGGGTTCAGCCCCAGCATTTT	CASSLGGTGVQPQHF
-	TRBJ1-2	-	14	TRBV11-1	TGTGCCAGCAGCTTACATACGGGGGCTGATGGCTACACCTTC	CASSLHTGADGYTF
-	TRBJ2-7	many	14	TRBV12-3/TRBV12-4	TGTGCCAGCAGTTTAGTTTCAGTCGCCTACGAGCAGTACTTC	CASSLVSVAYEQYF
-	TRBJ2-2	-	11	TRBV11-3	TGTGCCAGCAGCTACACCGGGGAGCTGTTTTTT	CASSYTGELFF
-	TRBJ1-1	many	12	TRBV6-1	TGTGCCAGCAGTCCACAGGGTTCTGAAGCTTTCTTT	CASSPQGSEAFF
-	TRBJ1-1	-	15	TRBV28	TGTGCCAGCAGTGGGGGTTGGTGGTTCATGAGTGAAGCTTTCTTT	CASSGGWWFMSEAFF
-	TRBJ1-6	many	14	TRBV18	TGTGCCAGCTCACCGGCCAGGGGTAATTCACCCCTCCACTTT	CASSPARGNSPLHF
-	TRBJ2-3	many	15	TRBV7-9	TGTGCCAGCAGCCCTCCCCAGGGGAGCACAGATACGCAGTATTTT	CASSPPQGSTDTQYF
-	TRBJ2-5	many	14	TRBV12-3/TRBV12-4	TGTGCCAGCAAGGGCTTCGACCTCCAAGAGACCCAGTACTTC	CASKGFDLQETQYF
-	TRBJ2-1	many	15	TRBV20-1	TGCAGTGCCCCGCCCGCAGGGCTTAACTACAATGAGCAGTTCTTC	CSAPPAGLNYNEQFF
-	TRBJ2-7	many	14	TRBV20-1	TGCAGTGCCAAAGGGCGGGGAAGGTCCTACGAGCAGTACTTC	CSAKGRGRSYEQYF
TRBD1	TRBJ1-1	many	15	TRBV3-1	TGTGCCAGCAGCCATTGGGACAGGGGCCCTTCTGAAGCTTTCTTT	CASSHWDRGPSEAFF
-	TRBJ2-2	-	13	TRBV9	TGTGCCAGCAACAGACTAGACACCGGGGAGCTGTTTTTT	CASNRLDTGELFF
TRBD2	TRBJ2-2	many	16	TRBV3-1	TGTGCCAGCAGCTATGGACTAGCGGAGGTCACCGGGGAGCTGTTTTTT	CASSYGLAEVTGELFF
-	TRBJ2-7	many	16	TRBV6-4	TGTGCCAGCACCCCATGGGCGGAGGTCAAACCGTACGAGCAGTACTTC	CASTPWAEVKPYEQYF